What follows is one T cell receptor (beta chain) and its context. This specimen belongs to a study of a mutant IDH1 vaccine in newly diagnosed glioma. Germline V gene data show CDR1 as MNHEY and CDR2 as SMNVEV (reference sequence). V lost 5 bases and J lost 6, with 7 bases in between. There are 11 residues in the CDR3. Clones were sequenced by immunoSEQ multiplex PCR, and TCRdb holds only the in-frame ones, with some missing. There are 12,000 to 15,000 clones in the sample; around 89% occur only once, and around 10% lies in the top ten. Time point here: baseline, week 1 (first vaccination visit). Documented treatment: pre-vaccination baseline after standard-of-care therapy.

Here the sequenced sample was PBMCs, taken from a glioma patient treated with radiotherapy, temozolomide or both. This chain joins TRBV27 and TRBJ1-1; D not certain. The sequence was obtained from a woman between 40 and 55 years old with glioma. Some clones in this sample may be carry-over from other donors' samples. The CDR3 nucleotides are TGTGCCAGCAGTACCGGGGCTGAAGCTTTCTTT. Its protein is CASSTGAEAFF.